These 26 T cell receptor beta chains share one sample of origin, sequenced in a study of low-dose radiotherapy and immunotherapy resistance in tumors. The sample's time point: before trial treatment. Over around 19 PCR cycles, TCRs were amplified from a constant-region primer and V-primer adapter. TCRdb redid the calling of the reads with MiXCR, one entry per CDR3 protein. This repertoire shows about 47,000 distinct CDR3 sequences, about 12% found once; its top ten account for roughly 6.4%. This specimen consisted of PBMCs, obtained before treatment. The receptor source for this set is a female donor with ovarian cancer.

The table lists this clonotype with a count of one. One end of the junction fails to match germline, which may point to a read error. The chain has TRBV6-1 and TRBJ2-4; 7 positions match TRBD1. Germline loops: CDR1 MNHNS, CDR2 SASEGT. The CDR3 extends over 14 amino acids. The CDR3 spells CASRLTGAKNILYF. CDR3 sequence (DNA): TGTGCCAGCAGGCTAACAGGGGCCAAAAACATTCTGTACTTC.

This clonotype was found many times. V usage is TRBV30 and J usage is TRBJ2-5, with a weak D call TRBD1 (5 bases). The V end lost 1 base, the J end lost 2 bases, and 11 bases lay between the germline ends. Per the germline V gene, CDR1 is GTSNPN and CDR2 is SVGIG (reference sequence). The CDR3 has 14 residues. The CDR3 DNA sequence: TGTGCCTGGAGTGACGGGCGACAGCAAGAGACCCAGTACTTC. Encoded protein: CAWSDGRQQETQYF.

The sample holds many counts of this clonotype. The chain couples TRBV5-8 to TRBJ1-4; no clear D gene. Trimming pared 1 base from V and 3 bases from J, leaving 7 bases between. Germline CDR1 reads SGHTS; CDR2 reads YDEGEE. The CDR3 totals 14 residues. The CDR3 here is CASSLPVANEKLFF. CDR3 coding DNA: TGTGCCAGCAGCTTGCCGGTGGCTAATGAAAAACTGTTTTTT.

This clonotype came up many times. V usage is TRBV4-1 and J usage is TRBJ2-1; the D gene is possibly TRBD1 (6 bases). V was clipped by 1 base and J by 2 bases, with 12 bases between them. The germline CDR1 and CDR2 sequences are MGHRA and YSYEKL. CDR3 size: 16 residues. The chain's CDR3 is CASSQGAGVTYNEQFF. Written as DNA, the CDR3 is TGCGCCAGCAGCCAAGGGGCAGGGGTAACCTACAATGAGCAGTTCTTC.

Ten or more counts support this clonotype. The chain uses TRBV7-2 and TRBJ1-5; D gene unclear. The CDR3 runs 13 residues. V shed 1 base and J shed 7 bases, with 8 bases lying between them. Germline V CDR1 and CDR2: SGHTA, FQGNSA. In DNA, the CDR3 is TGTGCCAGCAGCTTAGAAGACGGCCAGCCCCAGCATTTT. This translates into CASSLEDGQPQHF.

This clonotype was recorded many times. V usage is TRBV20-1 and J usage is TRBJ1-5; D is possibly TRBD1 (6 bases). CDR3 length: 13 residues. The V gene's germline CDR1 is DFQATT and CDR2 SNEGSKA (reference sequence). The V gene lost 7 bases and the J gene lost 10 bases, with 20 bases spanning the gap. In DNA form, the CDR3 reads TGCAGTGGGAGGACAGCCACAACGAATCCCCAGCATTTT. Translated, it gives CSGRTATTNPQHF.

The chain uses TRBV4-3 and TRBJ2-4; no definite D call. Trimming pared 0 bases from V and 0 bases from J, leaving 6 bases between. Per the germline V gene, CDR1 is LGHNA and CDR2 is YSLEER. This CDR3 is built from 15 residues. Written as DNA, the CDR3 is TGCGCCAGCAGCCAAGATGCGTTAGCCAAAAACATTCAGTACTTC. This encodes CASSQDALAKNIQYF.

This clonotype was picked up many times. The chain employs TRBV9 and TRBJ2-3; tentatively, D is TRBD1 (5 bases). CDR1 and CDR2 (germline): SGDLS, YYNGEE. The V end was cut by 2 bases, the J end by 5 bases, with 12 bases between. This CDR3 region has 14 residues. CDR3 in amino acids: CASSVEGVVDTQYF. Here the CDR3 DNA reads TGTGCCAGCAGCGTGGAAGGGGTGGTAGATACGCAGTATTTT.

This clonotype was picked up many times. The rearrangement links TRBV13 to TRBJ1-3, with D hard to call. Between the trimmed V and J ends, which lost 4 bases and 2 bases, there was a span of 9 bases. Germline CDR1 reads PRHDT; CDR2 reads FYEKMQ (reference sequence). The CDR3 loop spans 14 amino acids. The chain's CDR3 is CASSSSATGNTIYF. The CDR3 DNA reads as TGTGCCAGCAGCTCCTCGGCAACTGGAAACACCATATATTTT. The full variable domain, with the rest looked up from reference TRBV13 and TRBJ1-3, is AAGVIQSPRHLIKEKRETATLKCYPIPRHDTVYWYQQGPGQDPQFLISFYEKMQSDKGSIPDRFSAQQFSDYHSELNMSSLELGDSALYFCASSSSATGNTIYFGEGSWLTVV.

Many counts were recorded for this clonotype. CDR3 protein: CASSWDREETQYF. For the CDR3, the DNA is TGTGCCAGCAGCTGGGACAGGGAAGAGACCCAGTACTTC. V is TRBV7-2 and J is TRBJ2-5, with TRBD1 identical over 9 bases. Trimming at V came to 4 bases and at J to 3 bases, leaving 0 bases not matched to a gene. Germline values: CDR1 SGHTA, CDR2 FQGNSA. This CDR3 region has 13 residues.

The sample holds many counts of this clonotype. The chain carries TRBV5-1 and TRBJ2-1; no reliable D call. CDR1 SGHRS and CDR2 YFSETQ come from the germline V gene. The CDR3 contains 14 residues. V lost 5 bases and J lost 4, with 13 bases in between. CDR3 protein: CASSELSGYNEQFF. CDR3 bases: TGCGCCAGCAGTGAGTTATCTGGATACAATGAGCAGTTCTTC. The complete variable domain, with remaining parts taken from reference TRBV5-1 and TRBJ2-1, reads KAGVTQTPRYLIKTRGQQVTLSCSPISGHRSVSWYQQTPGQGLQFLFEYFSETQRNKGNFPGRFSGRQFSNSRSEMNVSTLELGDSALYLCASSELSGYNEQFFGPGTRLTVL.

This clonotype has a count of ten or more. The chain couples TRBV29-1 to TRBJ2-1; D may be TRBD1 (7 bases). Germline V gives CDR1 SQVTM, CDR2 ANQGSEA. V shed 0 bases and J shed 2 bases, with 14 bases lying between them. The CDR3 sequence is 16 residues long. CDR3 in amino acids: CSVEEGRGATYNEQFF. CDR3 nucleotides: TGCAGCGTTGAAGAGGGCAGGGGGGCTACCTACAATGAGCAGTTCTTC.

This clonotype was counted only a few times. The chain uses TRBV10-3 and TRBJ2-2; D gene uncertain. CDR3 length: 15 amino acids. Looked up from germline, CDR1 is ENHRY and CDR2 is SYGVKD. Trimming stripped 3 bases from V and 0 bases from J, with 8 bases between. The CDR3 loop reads CAISDWISNTGELFF. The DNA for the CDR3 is TGTGCCATCAGTGATTGGATTTCGAACACCGGGGAGCTGTTTTTT.

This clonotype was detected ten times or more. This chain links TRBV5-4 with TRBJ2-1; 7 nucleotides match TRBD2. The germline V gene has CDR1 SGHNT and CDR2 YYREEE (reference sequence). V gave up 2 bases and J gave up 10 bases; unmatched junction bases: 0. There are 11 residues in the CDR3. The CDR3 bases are TGTGCCAGCAGCTTACTAGCGGAGCAGTTCTTC. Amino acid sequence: CASSLLAEQFF.

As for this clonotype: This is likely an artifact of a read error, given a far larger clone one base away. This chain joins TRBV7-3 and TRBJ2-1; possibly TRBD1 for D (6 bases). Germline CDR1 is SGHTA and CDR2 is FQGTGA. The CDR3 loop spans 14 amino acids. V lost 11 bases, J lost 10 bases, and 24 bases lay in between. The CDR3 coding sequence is TGTGCCTCCCGAGGGGACACACTCTCCTACGAGCAGTTCTTC. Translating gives CASRGDTLSYEQFF.

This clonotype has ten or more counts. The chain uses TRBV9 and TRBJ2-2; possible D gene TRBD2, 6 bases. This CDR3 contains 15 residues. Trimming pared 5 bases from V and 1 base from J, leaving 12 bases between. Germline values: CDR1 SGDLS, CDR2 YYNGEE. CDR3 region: CASRPGTLNTGELFF. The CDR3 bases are TGTGCCAGCAGGCCAGGGACTTTGAACACCGGGGAGCTGTTTTTT.

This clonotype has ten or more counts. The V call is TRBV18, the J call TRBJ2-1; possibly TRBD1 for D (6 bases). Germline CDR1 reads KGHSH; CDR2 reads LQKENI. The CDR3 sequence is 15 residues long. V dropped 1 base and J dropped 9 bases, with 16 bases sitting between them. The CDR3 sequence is CASSPLRRDKSEQFF. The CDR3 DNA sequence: TGTGCCAGCTCACCACTAAGACGGGACAAGAGTGAGCAGTTCTTC. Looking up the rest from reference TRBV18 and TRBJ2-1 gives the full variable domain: NAGVMQNPRHLVRRRGQEARLRCSPMKGHSHVYWYRQLPEEGLKFMVYLQKENIIDESGMPKERFSAEFPKEGPSILRIQQVVRGDSAAYFCASSPLRRDKSEQFFGPGTRLTVL.

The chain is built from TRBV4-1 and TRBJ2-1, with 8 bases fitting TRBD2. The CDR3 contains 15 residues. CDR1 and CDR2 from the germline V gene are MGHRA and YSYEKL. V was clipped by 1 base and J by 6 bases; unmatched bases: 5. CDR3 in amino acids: CASSQGLAGLNEQFF. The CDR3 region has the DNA TGCGCCAGCAGCCAAGGGCTAGCGGGCCTCAATGAGCAGTTCTTC.

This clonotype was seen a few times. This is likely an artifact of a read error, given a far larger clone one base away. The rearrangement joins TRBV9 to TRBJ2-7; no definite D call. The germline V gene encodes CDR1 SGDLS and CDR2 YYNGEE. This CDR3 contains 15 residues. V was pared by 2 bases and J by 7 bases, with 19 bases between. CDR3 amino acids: CASSVLSGPDNEQYF. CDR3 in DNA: TGTGCCAGCAGCGTCCTATCTGGGCCCGACAATGAGCAGTACTTC.

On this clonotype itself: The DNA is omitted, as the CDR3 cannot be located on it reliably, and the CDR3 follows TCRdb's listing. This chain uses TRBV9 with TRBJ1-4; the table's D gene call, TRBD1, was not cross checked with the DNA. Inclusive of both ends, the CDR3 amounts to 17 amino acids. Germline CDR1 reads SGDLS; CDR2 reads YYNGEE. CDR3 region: CASSEGQLGVSEKLFFF.

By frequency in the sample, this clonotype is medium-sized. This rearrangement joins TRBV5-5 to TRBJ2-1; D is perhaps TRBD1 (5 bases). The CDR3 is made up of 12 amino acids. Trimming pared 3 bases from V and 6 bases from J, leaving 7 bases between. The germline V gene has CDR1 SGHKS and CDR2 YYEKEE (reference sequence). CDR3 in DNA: TGTGCCAGCAGCTGGCAGGGCAATGAGCAGTTCTTC. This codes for CASSWQGNEQFF.

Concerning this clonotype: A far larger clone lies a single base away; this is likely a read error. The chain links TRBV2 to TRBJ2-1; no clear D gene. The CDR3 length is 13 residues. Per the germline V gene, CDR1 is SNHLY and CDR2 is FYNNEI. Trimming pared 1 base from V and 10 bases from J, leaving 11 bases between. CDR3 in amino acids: CASSEEVSHEQFF. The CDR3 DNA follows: TGTGCCAGCAGTGAAGAGGTATCCCACGAGCAGTTCTTC.

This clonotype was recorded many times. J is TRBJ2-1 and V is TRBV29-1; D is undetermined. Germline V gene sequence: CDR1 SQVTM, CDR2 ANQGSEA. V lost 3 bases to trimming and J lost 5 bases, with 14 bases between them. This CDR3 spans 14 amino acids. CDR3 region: CSVDLRGGNNEQFF. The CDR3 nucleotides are TGCAGCGTTGACCTCCGTGGTGGGAACAATGAGCAGTTCTTC.

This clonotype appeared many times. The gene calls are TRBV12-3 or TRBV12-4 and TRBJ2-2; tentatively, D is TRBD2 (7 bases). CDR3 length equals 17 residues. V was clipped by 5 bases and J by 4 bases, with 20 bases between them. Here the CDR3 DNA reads TGTGCCAGCAGTCTTGCGGAGGGCGGGGGCAGCACCGGGGAGCTGTTTTTT. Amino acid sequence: CASSLAEGGGSTGELFF.

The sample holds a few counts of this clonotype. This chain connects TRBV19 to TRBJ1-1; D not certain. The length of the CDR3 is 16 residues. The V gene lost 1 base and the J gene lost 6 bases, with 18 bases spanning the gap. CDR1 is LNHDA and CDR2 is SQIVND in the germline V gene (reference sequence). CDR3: CASSIVPDPVGAEAFF. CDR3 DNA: TGTGCCAGTAGTATAGTCCCGGACCCGGTGGGCGCTGAAGCTTTCTTT.

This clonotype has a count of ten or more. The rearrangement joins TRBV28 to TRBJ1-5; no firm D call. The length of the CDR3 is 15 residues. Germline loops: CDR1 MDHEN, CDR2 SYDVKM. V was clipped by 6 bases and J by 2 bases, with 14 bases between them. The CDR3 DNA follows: TGTGCCAGCAGACGGGGAAATAACGGCAATCAGCCCCAGCATTTT. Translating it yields CASRRGNNGNQPQHF.